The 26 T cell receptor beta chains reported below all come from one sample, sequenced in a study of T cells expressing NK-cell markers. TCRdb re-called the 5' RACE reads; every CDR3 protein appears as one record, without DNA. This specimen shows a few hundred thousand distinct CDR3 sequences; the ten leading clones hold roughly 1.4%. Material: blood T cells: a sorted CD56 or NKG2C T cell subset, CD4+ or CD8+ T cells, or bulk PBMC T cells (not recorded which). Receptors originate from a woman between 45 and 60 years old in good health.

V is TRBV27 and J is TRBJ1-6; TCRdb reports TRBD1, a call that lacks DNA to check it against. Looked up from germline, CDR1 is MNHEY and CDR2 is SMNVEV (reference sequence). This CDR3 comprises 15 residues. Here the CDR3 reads CASSKEARGNSPLHF.

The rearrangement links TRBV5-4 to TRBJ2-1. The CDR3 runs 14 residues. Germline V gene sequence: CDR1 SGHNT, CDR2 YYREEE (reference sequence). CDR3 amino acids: CASSSLLGSNEQFF.

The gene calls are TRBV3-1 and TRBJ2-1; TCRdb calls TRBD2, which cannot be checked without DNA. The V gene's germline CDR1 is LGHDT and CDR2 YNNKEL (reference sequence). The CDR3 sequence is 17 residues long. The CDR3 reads CASSQVTSGRVLNEQFF.

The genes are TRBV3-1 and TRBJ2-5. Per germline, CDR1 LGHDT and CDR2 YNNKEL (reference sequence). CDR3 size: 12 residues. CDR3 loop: CASSQDWATKYF.

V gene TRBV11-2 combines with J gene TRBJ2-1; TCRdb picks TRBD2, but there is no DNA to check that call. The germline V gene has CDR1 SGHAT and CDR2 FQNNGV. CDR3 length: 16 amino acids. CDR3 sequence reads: CASRRPGAGAHNEQFF. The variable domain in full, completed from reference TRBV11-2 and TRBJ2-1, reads EAGVAQSPRYKIIEKRQSVAFWCNPISGHATLYWYQQILGQGPKLLIQFQNNGVVDDSQLPKDRFSAERLKGVDSTLKIQPAKLEDSAVYLCASRRPGAGAHNEQFFGPGTRLTVL.

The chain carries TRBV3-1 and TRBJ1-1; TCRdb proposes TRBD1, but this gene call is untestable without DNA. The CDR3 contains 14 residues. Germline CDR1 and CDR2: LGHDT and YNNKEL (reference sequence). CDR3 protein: CASSPRGVDTEAFF.

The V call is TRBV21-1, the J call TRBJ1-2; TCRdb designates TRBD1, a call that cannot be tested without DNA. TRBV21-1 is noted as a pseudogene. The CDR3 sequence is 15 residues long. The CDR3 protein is CASSKATPGSDGYTF.

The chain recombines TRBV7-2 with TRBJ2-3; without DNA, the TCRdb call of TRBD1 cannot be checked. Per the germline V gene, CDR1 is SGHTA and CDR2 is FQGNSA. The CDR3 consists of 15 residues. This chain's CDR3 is CASSWWGGVSDTQYF.

The CDR3: CASNEREGLGELFF. The chain carries TRBV11-2 and TRBJ2-2; absent DNA, TCRdb's TRBD2 call cannot be checked. The V gene's germline CDR1 is SGHAT and CDR2 FQNNGV. The CDR3 has 14 amino acids.

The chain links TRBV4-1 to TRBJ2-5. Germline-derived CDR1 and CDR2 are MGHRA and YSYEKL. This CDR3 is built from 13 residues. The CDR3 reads CASSQFRAETQYF.

CDR3 sequence reads: CASSLRTSGSSYEQYF. The chain carries TRBV5-6 and TRBJ2-7; absent DNA, TCRdb's TRBD2 call cannot be checked. This CDR3 has 16 residues. Germline V lookup: CDR1 SGHDT, CDR2 YYEEEE.

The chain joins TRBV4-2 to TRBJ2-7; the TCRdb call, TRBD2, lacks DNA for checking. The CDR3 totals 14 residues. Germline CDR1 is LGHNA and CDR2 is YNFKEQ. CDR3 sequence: CASSQGPSSYEQYF.

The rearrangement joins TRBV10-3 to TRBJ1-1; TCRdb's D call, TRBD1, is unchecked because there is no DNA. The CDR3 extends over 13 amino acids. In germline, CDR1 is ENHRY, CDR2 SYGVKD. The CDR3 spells CAISESNGREAFF.

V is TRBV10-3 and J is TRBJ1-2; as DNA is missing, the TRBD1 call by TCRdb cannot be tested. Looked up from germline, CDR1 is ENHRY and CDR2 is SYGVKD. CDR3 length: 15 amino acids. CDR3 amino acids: CAISESTGDPYGYTF.

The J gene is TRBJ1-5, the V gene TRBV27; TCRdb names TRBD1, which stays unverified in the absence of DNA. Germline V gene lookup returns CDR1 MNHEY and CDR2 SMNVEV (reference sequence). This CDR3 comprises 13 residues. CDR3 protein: CASSTGVNQPQHF.

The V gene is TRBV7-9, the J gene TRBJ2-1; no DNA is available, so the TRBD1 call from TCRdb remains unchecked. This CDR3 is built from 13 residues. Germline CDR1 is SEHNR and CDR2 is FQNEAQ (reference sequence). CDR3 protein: CASSFGSPGEQFF.

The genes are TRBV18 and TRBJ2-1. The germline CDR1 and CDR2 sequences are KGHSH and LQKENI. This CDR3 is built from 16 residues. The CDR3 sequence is CASSLNQRSSYNEQFF.

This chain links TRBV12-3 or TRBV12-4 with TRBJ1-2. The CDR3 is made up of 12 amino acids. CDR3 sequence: CASSGGYHGYTF.

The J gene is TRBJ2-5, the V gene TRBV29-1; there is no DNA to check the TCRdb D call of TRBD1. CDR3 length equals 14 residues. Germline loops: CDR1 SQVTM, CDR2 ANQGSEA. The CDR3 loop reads CSSGGGLSKGTQYF.

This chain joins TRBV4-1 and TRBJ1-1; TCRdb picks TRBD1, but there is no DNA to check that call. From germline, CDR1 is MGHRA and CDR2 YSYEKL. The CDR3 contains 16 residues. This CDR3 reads CASGLSRGQTNTEAFF.

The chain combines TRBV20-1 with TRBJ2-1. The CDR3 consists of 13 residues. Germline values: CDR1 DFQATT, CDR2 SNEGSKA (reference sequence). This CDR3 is CSALAHSYNEQFF.

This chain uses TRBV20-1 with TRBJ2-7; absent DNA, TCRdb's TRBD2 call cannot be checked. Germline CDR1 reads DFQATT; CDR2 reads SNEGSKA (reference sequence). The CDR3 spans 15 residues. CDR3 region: CSASSRSGLSYEQYF.

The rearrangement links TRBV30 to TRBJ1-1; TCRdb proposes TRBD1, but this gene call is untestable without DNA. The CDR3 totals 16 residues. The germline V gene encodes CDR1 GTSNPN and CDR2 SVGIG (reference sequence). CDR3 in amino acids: CAWSVQTGSKNTEAFF.

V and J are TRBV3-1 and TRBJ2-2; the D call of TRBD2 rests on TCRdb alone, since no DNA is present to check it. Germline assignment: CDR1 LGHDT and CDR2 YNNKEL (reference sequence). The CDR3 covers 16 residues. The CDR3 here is CASSQLRSPESGELFF.

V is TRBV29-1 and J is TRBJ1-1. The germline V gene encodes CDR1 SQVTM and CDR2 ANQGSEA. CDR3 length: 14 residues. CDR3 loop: CSVVQRLVNTEAFF.

The CDR3 spells CASSPLDRVNEQFF. The chain joins TRBV19 to TRBJ2-1; lacking DNA, the TRBD1 call made by TCRdb goes unchecked. The CDR3 sequence is 14 residues long. Germline values: CDR1 LNHDA, CDR2 SQIVND (reference sequence).